Below, 18 T cell receptor beta chains from the same sample are listed, as sequenced in a study of blood T cell repertoires in COVID-19. Method: immunoSEQ multiplex PCR; TCRdb's copy keeps in-frame clones and lacks some. The sample lists some 240,000 clones; around 90% were seen once. The sequencing sample was made of peripheral blood. All receptors derive from a woman between 55 and 75 years old with COVID-19, enrolled during active disease.

The chain uses TRBV14 and TRBJ1-6; TRBD1 might be the D (5 bases). The CDR3 length is 15 residues. The V gene's germline CDR1 is SGHDN and CDR2 FVKESK. The V end was cut by 4 bases, the J end by 10 bases, with 17 bases between. CDR3: CASSLMGRVQSPLHF. DNA for the CDR3: TGTGCCAGCAGCCTCATGGGCAGGGTTCAATCACCCCTCCACTTT. The full variable domain, in which reference TRBV14 and TRBJ1-6 provide the parts outside the CDR3, is EAGVTQFPSHSVIEKGQTVTLRCDPISGHDNLYWYRRVMGKEIKFLLHFVKESKQDESGMPNNRFLAERTGGTYSTLKVQPAELEDSGVYFCASSLMGRVQSPLHFGNGTRLTVT.

V and J are TRBV3-1 (or the pseudogene TRBV3-2) and TRBJ2-7; a weak D match, TRBD1 (5 bases). Germline CDR1 LGHDT, CDR2 YNNKEL (reference sequence). The CDR3 is made up of 14 amino acids. V was cut by 4 bases and J by 3 bases, with 13 bases left in between. The chain's CDR3 is CASSPRTTDYEQYF. The CDR3 DNA reads as TGTGCCAGCAGCCCCCGGACGACAGACTACGAGCAGTACTTC.

This chain connects TRBV6-5 to TRBJ1-1; D remains ambiguous. Trimming took off 2 bases at V and 1 base at J, with 11 bases between the two ends. Germline CDR1 reads MNHEY; CDR2 reads SVGAGI. The CDR3 extends over 15 amino acids. The CDR3: CASSYTPEKNTEAFF. For the CDR3, the DNA is TGTGCCAGCAGTTACACTCCCGAGAAGAACACTGAAGCTTTCTTT.

This chain joins TRBV5-8 and TRBJ2-7; perhaps TRBD2 as D (5 bases). Trimming removed 4 bases from V and 7 bases from J, with 12 bases in between. CDR3 size: 12 residues. Germline CDR1 reads SGHTS; CDR2 reads YDEGEE. The CDR3 DNA reads TGTGCCAGCAGCGAGGGCTATTCGGAGCAGTACTTC. Protein sequence: CASSEGYSEQYF.

The chain carries TRBV18 and TRBJ2-5; 10 bases line up with TRBD1. V trimming: 5 bases; J trimming: 5 bases; junction bases outside the gene matches: 2. The CDR3 loop spans 13 amino acids. Germline CDR1 KGHSH, CDR2 LQKENI. In DNA form, the CDR3 reads TGTGCCAGCTCATGGGACAGGGGCGAGACCCAGTACTTC. Translation gives CASSWDRGETQYF.

This chain uses TRBV7-2 with TRBJ1-6; the D gene is possibly TRBD1 (6 bases). V shed 5 bases and J shed 10 bases, with 9 bases lying between them. The CDR3 totals 12 residues. Germline values: CDR1 SGHTA, CDR2 FQGNSA. The CDR3 sequence: CASSRGGSPLHF. The DNA for the CDR3 is TGTGCCAGCAGCCGTGGGGGCTCACCCCTCCACTTT.

This clone was observed a single time. This chain links TRBV5-1 with TRBJ1-1; possibly TRBD1 for D (5 bases). The germline V gene has CDR1 SGHRS and CDR2 YFSETQ. The V end lost 0 bases, the J end lost 1 base, and 7 bases lay between the germline ends. CDR3 length: 14 residues. The CDR3 coding sequence is TGCGCCAGCAGCTTGGACAGGAGGAACACTGAAGCTTTCTTT. It encodes CASSLDRRNTEAFF.

The rearrangement links TRBV6-5 to TRBJ2-7, with D possibly being TRBD1 (5 bases). The V end lost 4 bases, the J end lost 4 bases, and 11 bases lay between the germline ends. Per the germline V gene, CDR1 is MNHEY and CDR2 is SVGAGI. CDR3 length: 13 residues. For the CDR3, the DNA is TGTGCCAGCAGTTCCCCAGGGCGGTACGAGCAGTACTTC. Its protein is CASSSPGRYEQYF.

J is TRBJ2-5 and V is TRBV6-2 or TRBV6-3; 7 nucleotides match TRBD1. With V trimmed by 2 bases and J by 5 bases, 5 bases remained unmatched. This CDR3 is built from 14 residues. Germline V gives CDR1 MNHEY, CDR2 SVGEGT. CDR3 sequence reads: CASSYRQGRETQYF. In nucleotides, the CDR3 is TGTGCCAGCAGTTACCGACAGGGTCGGGAGACCCAGTACTTC.

CDR3 in amino acids: CASSQDRDTEAFF. CDR3 DNA sequence: TGTGCCAGCTCACAAGACAGGGACACTGAAGCTTTCTTT. This chain uses TRBV18 with TRBJ1-1; 7 positions match TRBD1. Per the germline V gene, CDR1 is KGHSH and CDR2 is LQKENI. This CDR3 region has 13 residues. Trimming at V came to 4 bases and at J to 3 bases, leaving 2 bases not matched to a gene.

The chain combines TRBV4-2 with TRBJ2-1; 10 bases line up with TRBD2. This CDR3 comprises 15 residues. V lost 1 base to trimming and J lost 8 bases; unmatched junction nucleotides: 5. Germline V gene data show CDR1 as LGHNA and CDR2 as YNFKEQ. The CDR3 is CASSQGAGGLYEQFF. In DNA, the CDR3 is TGTGCCAGCAGCCAAGGAGCGGGGGGGCTCTATGAGCAGTTCTTC.

V and J are TRBV10-3 and TRBJ1-3; maybe TRBD1 (6 bases). Germline assignment: CDR1 ENHRY and CDR2 SYGVKD. This CDR3 region has 16 residues. Between the trimmed V and J ends, which lost 11 bases and 0 bases, there was a span of 20 bases. CDR3 in DNA: TGTGCCGGCCAGCCGACGGACAGATCCTCTGGAAACACCATATATTTT. The encoded protein is CAGQPTDRSSGNTIYF.

This sequence joins TRBV3-1 (or the pseudogene TRBV3-2) and TRBJ1-3, with 10 bases aligning to TRBD1. V shed 4 bases and J 1 base; nucleotides not matched to a gene: 10. This CDR3 has 18 residues. From germline, CDR1 is LGHDT and CDR2 YNNKEL (reference sequence). The CDR3 loop reads CASSPKGAGQGSGNTIYF. The CDR3 coding sequence is TGTGCCAGCAGCCCCAAAGGTGCGGGACAGGGGTCTGGAAACACCATATATTTT.

Turning to this clone: At the DNA level, this CDR3 is encoded by other sequences in the same sample as well. The chain has TRBV5-1 and TRBJ2-7; TRBD1 aligns across 7 bases. The CDR3 totals 14 residues. Germline values: CDR1 SGHRS, CDR2 YFSETQ. The junction had 2 bases not matched to a gene; V was cut back by 0 bases and J by 2 bases. The CDR3 DNA reads TGCGCCAGCAGCTTGGGACAGGGTCCCTACGAGCAGTACTTC. Residues: CASSLGQGPYEQYF.

The chain is built from TRBV10-3 and TRBJ1-2; maybe TRBD1 (5 bases). V lost 0 bases and J lost 8, with 22 bases in between. The CDR3 spans 17 residues. Germline loops: CDR1 ENHRY, CDR2 SYGVKD. For the CDR3, the DNA is TGTGCCATCAGTGAGTCCCTCCCCGACAGTCCCCAGGGAGGCTACACCTTC. It encodes CAISESLPDSPQGGYTF.

This chain connects TRBV19 to TRBJ1-2; TRBD1 is a possible D gene (5 bases). CDR3 length: 16 amino acids. V dropped 5 bases and J dropped 4 bases, with 20 bases sitting between them. The germline CDR1 and CDR2 sequences are LNHDA and SQIVND (reference sequence). DNA for the CDR3: TGTGCCAGTAGTCCCAATTGGGGGGTTTCTGGCTATGGCTACACCTTC. This gives the protein CASSPNWGVSGYGYTF.

This rearrangement joins TRBV7-2 to TRBJ1-5; D is ambiguous. The CDR3 extends over 16 amino acids. The V gene's germline CDR1 is SGHTA and CDR2 FQGNSA. V lost 0 bases and J 0 bases, leaving 9 bases between the germline ends. In DNA form, the CDR3 reads TGTGCCAGCAGCTTAGCGTCACCACTTAGCAATCAGCCCCAGCATTTT. As protein: CASSLASPLSNQPQHF.

This chain links TRBV10-3 with TRBJ1-2, with D unresolved. Trimming cost V 7 bases and J 1 base, with 16 bases left between them. Germline CDR1 reads ENHRY; CDR2 reads SYGVKD. The CDR3 consists of 15 residues. CDR3 nucleotide sequence: TGTGCCATCAATTCACCAGGACGGGGTAACTATGGCTACACCTTC. It specifies CAINSPGRGNYGYTF.